The 21 T cell receptor beta chains listed next were all sequenced from one sample in a study of molecular identifiers for immune sequencing clone quantification. TCRdb re-called the PCR reads with MiXCR, one entry per CDR3 protein. The table records around 70,000 distinct CDR3 sequences, less than 20% of them present only once. Sequenced input: naive CD8+ T cells from blood, with Jurkat cell RNA spiked in. Subset defined: FACS-sorted CD8+CD4-CCR7+CD45RA+ naive T cells. All receptors derive from a human donor in good health. Some libraries in this study had Jurkat cell RNA spiked in.

The gene calls are TRBV6-1 and TRBJ2-7; no reliable D call. The CDR3 totals 11 residues. Trimming stripped 6 bases from V and 4 bases from J, with 7 bases between. CDR1 is MNHNS, CDR2 SASEGT, per germline. The CDR3 DNA is TGTGCCAGCAGGGACCCATACGAGCAGTACTTC. The encoded protein is CASRDPYEQYF.

This clonotype was seen repeatedly, ten times or more. This chain uses TRBV7-6 with TRBJ2-5, with 9 bases aligning to TRBD2. V trimming: 1 base; J trimming: 4 bases; junction bases outside the gene matches: 10. The CDR3 is made up of 17 amino acids. Germline lookup yields CDR1 SGHVS and CDR2 FNYEAQ. DNA of the CDR3: TGTGCCAGCAGCTTAGGCGATAGCGGGAGAGATTCAGAGACCCAGTACTTC. Translating gives CASSLGDSGRDSETQYF.

This clonotype was found many times. This sequence joins TRBV7-9 and TRBJ1-1; the D is unclear. V was cut by 5 bases and J by 3 bases, with 13 bases left in between. Germline V gives CDR1 SEHNR, CDR2 FQNEAQ (reference sequence). The CDR3 runs to 14 residues. Here the CDR3 reads CASSPVVGDTEAFF. The DNA for the CDR3 is TGTGCCAGCAGCCCCGTGGTTGGGGACACTGAAGCTTTCTTT. The whole variable domain, filled in from reference TRBV7-9 and TRBJ1-1, reads DTGVSQNPRHKITKRGQNVTFRCDPISEHNRLYWYRQTLGQGPEFLTYFQNEAQLEKSRLLSDRFSAERPKGSFSTLEIQRTEQGDSAMYLCASSPVVGDTEAFFGQGTRLTVV.

The sample holds many counts of this clonotype. CDR3 bases: TGCAGCGTTGAAGATCTTCGGGACGGCTACGAGCAGTACTTC. Translating gives CSVEDLRDGYEQYF. This rearrangement joins TRBV29-1 to TRBJ2-7; the D gene could be TRBD1 or TRBD2 (5 bases each). CDR1 is SQVTM, CDR2 ANQGSEA, per germline. This CDR3 is built from 14 residues. The V end was cut by 0 bases, the J end by 3 bases, with 12 bases between.

This clonotype appeared a single time. One base away lies a much larger clone, so this may be a sequencing read error. In this CDR3 the conserved last residue, phenylalanine or tryptophan, is missing, so a read error is likely. The rearrangement links TRBV20-1 to TRBJ2-1; TRBD2 matches at 14 bases. From germline, CDR1 is DFQATT and CDR2 SNEGSKA (reference sequence). The junction had 9 bases not matched to a gene; V was cut back by 6 bases and J by 8 bases. The CDR3 extends over 15 amino acids. Here the CDR3 reads CSAHGTSGSRYEQFL. CDR3 nucleotide sequence: TGCAGTGCGCACGGGACTAGCGGGAGTCGCTATGAGCAGTTCCTC.

This clonotype has just one count. The junction departs from the called germline gene at one end, perhaps through a read error. The chain employs TRBV6-2 or TRBV6-3 and TRBJ2-7; D possibly uses TRBD1 or TRBD2 (6 bases each). Per germline, CDR1 MNHEY and CDR2 SVGEGT. The CDR3 runs 15 residues. The CDR3 loop reads CASSYLQGRSYEQCF. CDR3 DNA: TGTGCCAGCAGTTATCTCCAGGGGAGGTCCTACGAGCAGTGCTTC.

This clonotype was counted many times. V usage is TRBV18 and J usage is TRBJ2-3, with D perhaps matching TRBD2 (5 bases). Germline V gives CDR1 KGHSH, CDR2 LQKENI. V lost 3 bases and J lost 5, with 12 bases in between. The CDR3 has 14 amino acids. The CDR3 DNA follows: TGTGCCAGCTCACCCCTCACTAGAAGAGATACGCAGTATTTT. This translates into CASSPLTRRDTQYF.

Ten or more counts support this clonotype. The chain combines TRBV24-1 with TRBJ2-3; D possibly corresponds to TRBD2 (5 bases). Germline V CDR1 and CDR2: KGHDR, SFDVKD. With 3 bases removed from V and 0 bases from J, the gap between germline ends came to 12 bases. This CDR3 is 16 amino acids long. Here the CDR3 DNA reads TGTGCCACCAGTGATACGGACTGGCCTAGCACAGATACGCAGTATTTT. Protein sequence: CATSDTDWPSTDTQYF.

Within the sample, this clonotype is medium-sized. This rearrangement joins TRBV4-3 to TRBJ1-2; 7 bases match TRBD1. The CDR3 runs 16 residues. Germline V CDR1 and CDR2: LGHNA, YSLEER. V shed 0 bases and J 4 bases; nucleotides not matched to a gene: 8. This CDR3 reads CASSQDRGQPVYGYTF. The CDR3 bases are TGCGCCAGCAGCCAAGATAGGGGACAGCCGGTCTATGGCTACACCTTC.

This clonotype qualifies as medium-sized. The chain employs TRBV10-3 and TRBJ1-6; the D gene is possibly TRBD1 (5 bases). CDR3 length: 15 amino acids. From germline, CDR1 is ENHRY and CDR2 SYGVKD. Trimming took 0 bases from V and 7 from J, leaving 10 bases between them. Here the CDR3 reads CAISESGRVNSPLHF. CDR3 nucleotides: TGTGCCATCAGTGAGTCTGGCAGGGTGAATTCACCCCTCCACTTT.

The chain couples TRBV5-1 to TRBJ2-3; D might be TRBD1 (5 bases). CDR1 SGHRS and CDR2 YFSETQ come from the germline V gene. This CDR3 spans 17 amino acids. V was clipped by 2 bases and J by 0 bases, with 16 bases between them. Here the CDR3 reads CASSFNSQGYSTDTQYF. CDR3 DNA sequence: TGCGCCAGCAGCTTCAACTCTCAGGGTTATAGCACAGATACGCAGTATTTT.

The V and J genes are TRBV28 and TRBJ2-1, with TRBD2 as a possible D gene (6 bases). CDR3 length: 12 residues. Trimming took 6 bases from V and 8 from J, leaving 11 bases between them. From germline, CDR1 is MDHEN and CDR2 SYDVKM. The DNA for the CDR3 is TGTGCCAGCAGGGACTACGGCCATGAGCAGTTCTTC. It translates to CASRDYGHEQFF.

Notes on this clonotype: A single base separates this from a much larger clone, so it may be a read error. The V and J genes are TRBV12-3 or TRBV12-4 and TRBJ1-3, with unresolved D. The CDR3 length is 18 residues. The CDR3 here is CASSFLVGLLFSGNAIYF. CDR3 nucleotide sequence: TGTGCCAGCAGTTTCCTGGTTGGGCTACTCTTCTCTGGAAACGCCATATATTTT.

The chain is built from TRBV19 and TRBJ2-7; TRBD2 is a possible D gene (5 bases). V lost 1 base to trimming and J lost 2 bases, with 21 bases between them. The CDR3 contains 18 residues. Per the germline V gene, CDR1 is LNHDA and CDR2 is SQIVND (reference sequence). CDR3 bases: TGTGCCAGTAGTATAGGGGTCCGGAACGGGATCAACCCCTACGAGCAGTACTTC. This translates into CASSIGVRNGINPYEQYF.

The CDR3 protein is CASSAVGSYEQYF. CDR3 sequence (DNA): TGTGCCAGCAGCGCAGTCGGGTCCTACGAGCAGTACTTC. The chain uses TRBV7-6 and TRBJ2-7; no firm D call. This CDR3 has 13 amino acids. Germline V gives CDR1 SGHVS, CDR2 FNYEAQ. The V end lost 5 bases, the J end lost 1 base, and 9 bases lay between the germline ends.

This clonotype was found many times. The CDR3 protein is CASSLTEVTGEQFF. Here the CDR3 DNA reads TGTGCCAGCAGCTTAACTGAGGTAACGGGTGAGCAGTTCTTC. This rearrangement joins TRBV7-9 to TRBJ2-1, with D unresolved. The germline V and J ends were trimmed by 2 bases and 9 bases, with 14 bases remaining between them. Germline V CDR1 and CDR2: SEHNR, FQNEAQ (reference sequence). The CDR3 length is 14 residues.

In DNA, the CDR3 is TGCGCCAGCAGCTTTAATTCTGACAGGTTACGCTACGAGCAGTACTTC. Residues: CASSFNSDRLRYEQYF. The gene calls are TRBV5-1 and TRBJ2-7, with D tentatively TRBD1 (6 bases). CDR3 length: 16 residues. Germline V gene lookup returns CDR1 SGHRS and CDR2 YFSETQ. Trimming took off 2 bases at V and 3 bases at J, with 18 bases between the two ends.

Regarding this clonotype: A much larger clone sits a single nucleotide away, making a read error possible. The V call is TRBV7-9, the J call TRBJ2-1; no firm D call. CDR1 SEHNR and CDR2 FQNEAQ come from the germline V gene (reference sequence). V lost 4 bases and J lost 8, with 21 bases in between. The CDR3 is made up of 16 amino acids. The CDR3 DNA follows: TGTGCCAGCAGCTCCCAGAAACCCCTCACTTACGATGAGCAGTTCTTC. Amino acid sequence: CASSSQKPLTYDEQFF.

About this clonotype itself: A read error may explain this, as a much larger clone is one base away. The chain combines TRBV30 with TRBJ2-5; possibly TRBD1 or TRBD2 for D (5 bases each). The germline V and J ends were trimmed by 0 bases and 5 bases, with 13 bases remaining between them. The CDR3 is made up of 14 amino acids. The V gene's germline CDR1 is GTSNPN and CDR2 SVGIG (reference sequence). The CDR3 coding sequence is TGTGCCTGGAGTGTCGGGGCCGGGCCGGAGACCCAGTACTTC. Translated: CAWSVGAGPETQYF.

In nucleotides, the CDR3 is TGTGCCAGCAGCTCAAGCGGGGAGCAGTTCTTC. Translated: CASSSSGEQFF. V usage is TRBV11-2 and J usage is TRBJ2-1; D is perhaps TRBD2 (6 bases). From germline, CDR1 is SGHAT and CDR2 FQNNGV. The CDR3 is made up of 11 amino acids. Trimming shortened V by 4 bases and J by 10 bases, and 8 bases separated the two germline ends.

With regard to this clonotype: A much larger clone sits a single nucleotide away, making a read error possible. The CDR3 coding sequence is TGTGCCACCAGTGACCCCGTAAAACTAGCAATTGAGCAGTTCTTC. Amino acid sequence: CATSDPVKLAIEQFF. The chain is built from TRBV24-1 and TRBJ2-1, with D maybe TRBD2 (6 bases). V was trimmed by 4 bases and J by 9 bases, leaving 18 bases between them. Germline lookup yields CDR1 KGHDR and CDR2 SFDVKD. This CDR3 is 15 amino acids long.